This T cell receptor beta chain comes out of a study of Graves' ophthalmopathy and Graves' hyperthyroidism. This CDR3 comprises 12 residues. Trimming removed 5 bases from V and 7 bases from J; junction bases left unmatched: 4. Germline CDR1 reads SEHNR; CDR2 reads FQNEAQ (reference sequence). With regard to this clonotype: Its target is unknown.

RNA transcripts were the template, and TCR beta CDR3 regions were amplified from them. HTBI-primed first-round RT-PCR preceded second-round multiplex PCR. TCRdb fed the multiplex PCR reads into MiXCR, producing one record per CDR3 protein. The table includes about 210,000 distinct CDR3 sequences, 29% detected once. Diagnosis used clinical symptoms, serum thyroxine, TRAb, thyroid ultrasound and orbital computed tomography. Regarding the study as a whole: As the model predicted ophthalmopathy progression, it achieved a sensitivity of less than 71% and a specificity of about 72%. Appearing in blood as well were most expanded thyroid clonotypes above 0.001 frequency. Researchers report that a 13-signature model separated ophthalmopathy from stable hyperthyroidism, posting less than 90% sensitivity and approximately 81% specificity.

This chain uses TRBV7-9 with TRBJ1-1; 7 bases align to TRBD1. The sequenced sample was peripheral blood. The clonotype comes from a man aged 50 or older with Graves' ophthalmopathy. The CDR3 sequence: CASSQGTVEAFF. For the CDR3, the DNA is TGTGCCAGCAGCCAAGGGACAGTTGAAGCTTTCTTT.